Listed below are T cell receptor beta chains from one sample, sequenced in a study of graft-versus-host responses after intestinal transplantation. These TCRs' antigens remain unknown. Repertoires were generated with immunoSEQ multiplex PCR, while TCRdb's copy carries only in-frame clones and drops some. The repertoire holds under 150,000 clones, with 85% to 95% as singletons. The sequencing used unstimulated CD8+ T cells sorted from spleen or lymph node cells, collected before intestinal transplant. Receptors were obtained from a human donor who received an intestinal transplant. The CDR3 runs from the conserved cysteine through the conserved F or W. D genes are given only for firm matches. Clone size, where shown, is once, few, many, or a class for clones that have expanded.

D gene: .; clone size: .; J gene: TRBJ1-5; V gene: TRBV27; CDR3 protein: CASSRWGNQPQHF; CDR3 DNA: TGTGCCAGCAGCCGATGGGGCAATCAGCCCCAGCATTTT
D gene: .; clone size: .; J gene: TRBJ1-6; V gene: TRBV30; CDR3 protein: CAWRTNNSPLHF; CDR3 DNA: TGTGCCTGGAGGACAAATAATTCACCCCTCCACTTT
D gene: TRBD2; clone size: .; J gene: TRBJ2-7; V gene: TRBV7-6; CDR3 protein: CASSLETSGVYEQYF; CDR3 DNA: TGTGCCAGCAGCTTAGAGACTAGCGGGGTCTACGAGCAGTACTTC
D gene: TRBD1; clone size: .; J gene: TRBJ2-1; V gene: TRBV5-1; CDR3 protein: CASSLAETGGPYNEQFF; CDR3 DNA: TGCGCCAGCAGCTTGGCCGAAACAGGGGGCCCGTACAATGAGCAGTTCTTC
D gene: .; clone size: .; J gene: TRBJ2-7; V gene: TRBV4-1; CDR3 protein: CASSQAAATSYEQYF; CDR3 DNA: TGCGCCAGCAGCCAAGCCGCGGCTACCTCCTACGAGCAGTACTTC
D gene: .; clone size: .; J gene: TRBJ2-5; V gene: TRBV4-1; CDR3 protein: CASSEEPLTGLKETQYF; CDR3 DNA: TGCGCCAGCAGCGAAGAACCGTTAACAGGATTGAAAGAGACCCAGTACTTC
D gene: .; clone size: .; J gene: TRBJ2-7; V gene: TRBV5-4; CDR3 protein: CASSLYPGTYEQCF; CDR3 DNA: TGTGCCAGCAGCTTGTACCCCGGGACCTACGAGCAGTGCTTC
D gene: .; clone size: .; J gene: TRBJ1-1; V gene: TRBV11-3; CDR3 protein: CASSLQAWGFSEAFF; CDR3 DNA: TGTGCCAGCAGCTTACAAGCGTGGGGTTTTTCTGAAGCTTTCTTT
D gene: .; clone size: .; J gene: TRBJ2-4; V gene: TRBV5-6; CDR3 protein: CASSHGGSGIQYF; CDR3 DNA: TGTGCCAGCAGCCATGGGGGTTCGGGCATTCAGTACTTC
D gene: .; clone size: once; J gene: TRBJ2-1; V gene: TRBV7-9; CDR3 protein: CASSSQRYNEQFF; CDR3 DNA: TGTGCCAGCAGTTCGCAGCGGTACAATGAGCAGTTCTTC
D gene: .; clone size: .; J gene: TRBJ2-1; V gene: TRBV6-5; CDR3 protein: CASSFGSSSYNEQFF; CDR3 DNA: TGTGCCAGCAGTTTCGGGAGTAGCTCCTACAATGAGCAGTTCTTC
D gene: TRBD1; clone size: .; J gene: TRBJ1-6; V gene: TRBV15; CDR3 protein: CATSGQGDNSPLHF; CDR3 DNA: TGTGCCACCTCCGGACAGGGGGATAATTCACCCCTCCACTTT
D gene: TRBD1; clone size: .; J gene: TRBJ1-1; V gene: TRBV11-3; CDR3 protein: CASSLTGGGMNTEAFF; CDR3 DNA: TGTGCCAGCAGCCTGACAGGGGGCGGGATGAACACTGAAGCTTTCTTT
D gene: .; clone size: .; J gene: TRBJ2-7; V gene: TRBV11-2; CDR3 protein: CASSLGVAKSRTYEQYF; CDR3 DNA: TGTGCCAGCAGCTTAGGCGTAGCTAAGTCAAGGACGTACGAGCAGTACTTC
D gene: .; clone size: once; J gene: TRBJ2-7; V gene: TRBV4-1; CDR3 protein: CASSQELGPGRDSYEQYF; CDR3 DNA: TGCGCCAGCAGCCAAGAGTTGGGGCCCGGTCGGGACTCCTACGAGCAGTACTTC
D gene: .; clone size: .; J gene: TRBJ2-7; V gene: TRBV2; CDR3 protein: CASSVGPTPDPYEQYF; CDR3 DNA: TGTGCCAGCAGTGTCGGACCTACACCGGACCCCTACGAGCAGTACTTC
D gene: .; clone size: .; J gene: TRBJ2-3; V gene: TRBV5-7; CDR3 protein: CASSLGLGPDTQYF; CDR3 DNA: TGTGCCAGCAGCTTGGGACTAGGCCCAGATACGCAGTATTTT
D gene: .; clone size: once; J gene: TRBJ2-7; V gene: TRBV10-2; CDR3 protein: CASSDLGLPSYEQYF; CDR3 DNA: TGCGCCAGCAGTGACCTAGGACTGCCATCTTACGAGCAGTACTTC
D gene: .; clone size: few; J gene: TRBJ1-1; V gene: TRBV28; CDR3 protein: CASSRGMTEAFF; CDR3 DNA: TGTGCCAGCAGTCGCGGGATGACTGAAGCTTTCTTT
D gene: TRBD1; clone size: .; J gene: TRBJ2-7; V gene: TRBV7-2; CDR3 protein: CASQGAPRYEQYF; CDR3 DNA: TGTGCCAGTCAGGGGGCCCCTCGGTACGAGCAGTACTTC
D gene: .; clone size: .; J gene: TRBJ2-2; V gene: TRBV21-1; CDR3 protein: CASSKSYRGQDGELFF; CDR3 DNA: TGTGCCAGCAGCAAATCATATCGGGGGCAGGACGGGGAGCTGTTTTTT
D gene: .; clone size: once; J gene: TRBJ2-7; V gene: TRBV27; CDR3 protein: CASSFKQLPGTVSYEQYF; CDR3 DNA: TGTGCCAGCAGTTTCAAGCAACTACCCGGGACGGTCTCCTACGAGCAGTACTTC
D gene: .; clone size: once; J gene: TRBJ2-3; V gene: TRBV4-1; CDR3 protein: CASSQQGVTQYF; CDR3 DNA: TGCGCCAGCAGCCAACAAGGGGTTACGCAGTATTTT
D gene: .; clone size: .; J gene: TRBJ2-3; V gene: TRBV5-6; CDR3 protein: CASSLYWDFESTDTQYF; CDR3 DNA: TGTGCCAGCAGCTTGTATTGGGACTTTGAAAGCACAGATACGCAGTATTTT
D gene: TRBD1; clone size: .; J gene: TRBJ1-1; V gene: TRBV7-9; CDR3 protein: CASSLGRGQGRTEAFF; CDR3 DNA: TGTGCCAGCAGCTTAGGAAGGGGACAGGGGCGGACTGAAGCTTTCTTT
D gene: TRBD1; clone size: once; J gene: TRBJ1-2; V gene: TRBV6-1; CDR3 protein: CASSADRGPHYGYTF; CDR3 DNA: TGTGCCAGCAGTGCAGACAGGGGGCCCCACTATGGCTACACCTTC
D gene: .; clone size: .; J gene: TRBJ2-1; V gene: TRBV19; CDR3 protein: CATRTTVGSYNEQFF; CDR3 DNA: TGTGCCACCCGGACTACCGTGGGCTCCTACAATGAGCAGTTCTTC
D gene: .; clone size: .; J gene: TRBJ1-1; V gene: TRBV9; CDR3 protein: CASSEMDGNTEAFF; CDR3 DNA: TGTGCCAGCAGCGAGATGGACGGGAACACTGAAGCTTTCTTT
D gene: .; clone size: .; J gene: TRBJ1-2; V gene: TRBV27; CDR3 protein: CASSLSGGADGYTF; CDR3 DNA: TGTGCCAGCAGTTTATCTGGGGGGGCGGATGGCTACACCTTC
D gene: TRBD2; clone size: .; J gene: TRBJ2-7; V gene: TRBV9; CDR3 protein: CASSDGLAGGEQYF; CDR3 DNA: TGTGCCAGCAGCGATGGACTAGCGGGAGGCGAGCAGTACTTC
D gene: TRBD1; clone size: .; J gene: TRBJ2-7; V gene: TRBV7-9; CDR3 protein: CASSSPSTGAVEQYF; CDR3 DNA: TGTGCCAGCAGCTCACCCTCCACAGGGGCGGTAGAGCAGTACTTC
D gene: .; clone size: .; J gene: TRBJ1-1; V gene: TRBV6-6; CDR3 protein: CASSYSPNLNTEAFF; CDR3 DNA: TGTGCCAGCAGTTACTCTCCGAATTTAAACACTGAAGCTTTCTTT
D gene: TRBD1; clone size: .; J gene: TRBJ1-2; V gene: TRBV25-1; CDR3 protein: CASSATGVYDYGYTF; CDR3 DNA: TGTGCCAGCAGTGCGACAGGGGTTTATGACTATGGCTACACCTTC
D gene: TRBD1; clone size: .; J gene: TRBJ1-5; V gene: TRBV6-1; CDR3 protein: CASSPGDSMQPQHF; CDR3 DNA: TGTGCCAGCAGCCCTGGGGACAGTATGCAGCCCCAGCATTTT
D gene: .; clone size: .; J gene: TRBJ2-1; V gene: TRBV7-9; CDR3 protein: CASSPTQGDNEQFF; CDR3 DNA: TGTGCCAGCAGCCCCACCCAGGGAGATAATGAGCAGTTCTTC
D gene: TRBD2; clone size: .; J gene: TRBJ2-5; V gene: TRBV11-1; CDR3 protein: CASSLDSGGIQETQYF; CDR3 DNA: TGTGCCAGCAGCTTAGACAGCGGGGGGATCCAAGAGACCCAGTACTTC
D gene: .; clone size: .; J gene: TRBJ1-5; V gene: TRBV30; CDR3 protein: CAWSPSNQPQHF; CDR3 DNA: TGTGCCTGGAGTCCCAGCAATCAGCCCCAGCATTTT
D gene: .; clone size: .; J gene: TRBJ2-7; V gene: TRBV27; CDR3 protein: CASSFLATYEQYF; CDR3 DNA: TGTGCCAGCAGTTTCTTGGCCACCTACGAGCAGTACTTC
D gene: .; clone size: .; J gene: TRBJ2-5; V gene: TRBV6-5; CDR3 protein: CATQGGPQETQYF; CDR3 DNA: TGTGCCACTCAGGGGGGGCCTCAAGAGACCCAGTACTTC
D gene: .; clone size: .; J gene: TRBJ2-7; V gene: TRBV7-3; CDR3 protein: CASSLGQLGPTRVQYF; CDR3 DNA: TGTGCCAGCAGCCTCGGACAGTTGGGACCCACCAGGGTGCAGTACTTC
D gene: .; clone size: .; J gene: TRBJ2-3; V gene: TRBV19; CDR3 protein: CASSIPGTDTQYF; CDR3 DNA: TGTGCCAGTAGTATTCCTGGCACAGATACGCAGTATTTT
D gene: TRBD2; clone size: .; J gene: TRBJ2-5; V gene: TRBV9; CDR3 protein: CASSVEGRVQETQYF; CDR3 DNA: TGTGCCAGCAGCGTAGAGGGGAGGGTGCAAGAGACCCAGTACTTC
D gene: .; clone size: .; J gene: TRBJ2-7; V gene: TRBV5-8; CDR3 protein: CASSLQGRNFEQYF; CDR3 DNA: TGTGCCAGCAGCTTACAGGGTAGAAATTTCGAGCAGTACTTC
D gene: TRBD2; clone size: .; J gene: TRBJ2-3; V gene: TRBV4-2; CDR3 protein: CASSHLLAAGEASSTDTQYF; CDR3 DNA: TGTGCCAGCAGCCACCTACTAGCGGCCGGGGAGGCTTCTAGCACAGATACGCAGTATTTT
D gene: TRBD2; clone size: .; J gene: TRBJ2-7; V gene: TRBV5-1; CDR3 protein: CASSLFGTTSYEQYF; CDR3 DNA: TGCGCCAGCAGCTTGTTCGGGACTACCTCCTACGAGCAGTACTTC
D gene: TRBD1; clone size: few; J gene: TRBJ2-1; V gene: TRBV6-5; CDR3 protein: CASRDRVGNEQFF; CDR3 DNA: TGTGCCAGCCGGGACAGGGTGGGCAATGAGCAGTTCTTC
D gene: TRBD1; clone size: once; J gene: TRBJ2-1; V gene: TRBV19; CDR3 protein: CASSILDRGRDEQFF; CDR3 DNA: TGTGCCAGTAGTATTTTGGACAGGGGGCGCGATGAGCAGTTCTTC
D gene: .; clone size: .; J gene: TRBJ2-1; V gene: TRBV4-2; CDR3 protein: CASSQEGGDRPYNEQFF; CDR3 DNA: TGTGCCAGCAGCCAAGAGGGGGGGGACAGGCCTTACAATGAGCAGTTCTTC
D gene: TRBD2; clone size: .; J gene: TRBJ2-3; V gene: TRBV7-9; CDR3 protein: CASSPRGETYTDTQYF; CDR3 DNA: TGTGCCAGCAGCCCCCGGGGGGAAACCTACACAGATACGCAGTATTTT
D gene: TRBD1; clone size: .; J gene: TRBJ2-7; V gene: TRBV7-8; CDR3 protein: CASSSLPPSDRVSYEQYF; CDR3 DNA: TGTGCCAGCAGCTCCTTGCCCCCTTCCGACAGGGTGTCCTACGAGCAGTACTTC